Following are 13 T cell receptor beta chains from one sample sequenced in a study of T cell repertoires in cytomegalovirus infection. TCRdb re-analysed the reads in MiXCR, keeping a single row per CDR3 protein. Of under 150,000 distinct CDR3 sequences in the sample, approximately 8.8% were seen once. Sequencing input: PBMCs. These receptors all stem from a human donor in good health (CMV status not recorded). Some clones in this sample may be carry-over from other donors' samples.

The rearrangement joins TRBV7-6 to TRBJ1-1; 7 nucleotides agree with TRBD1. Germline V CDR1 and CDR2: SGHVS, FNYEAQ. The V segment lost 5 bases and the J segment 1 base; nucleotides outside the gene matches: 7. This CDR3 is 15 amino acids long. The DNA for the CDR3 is TGTGCCAGCAGCCCCGCTCAGGGGGAGAACACTGAAGCTTTCTTT. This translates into CASSPAQGENTEAFF.

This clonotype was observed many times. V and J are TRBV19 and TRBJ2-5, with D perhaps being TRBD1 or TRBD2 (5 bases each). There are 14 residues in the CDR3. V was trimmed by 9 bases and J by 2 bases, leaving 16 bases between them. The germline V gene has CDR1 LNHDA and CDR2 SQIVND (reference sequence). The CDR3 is CASNTGTLQETQYF. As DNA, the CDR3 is TGTGCCAGCAATACTGGGACGTTACAAGAGACCCAGTACTTC.

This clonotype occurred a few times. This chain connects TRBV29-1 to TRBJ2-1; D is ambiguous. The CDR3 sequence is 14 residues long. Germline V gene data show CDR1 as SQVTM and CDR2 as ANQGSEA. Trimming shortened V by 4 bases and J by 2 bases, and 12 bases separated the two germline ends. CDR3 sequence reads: CSVAPKGTYNEQFF. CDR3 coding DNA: TGCAGCGTTGCCCCGAAGGGAACCTACAATGAGCAGTTCTTC.

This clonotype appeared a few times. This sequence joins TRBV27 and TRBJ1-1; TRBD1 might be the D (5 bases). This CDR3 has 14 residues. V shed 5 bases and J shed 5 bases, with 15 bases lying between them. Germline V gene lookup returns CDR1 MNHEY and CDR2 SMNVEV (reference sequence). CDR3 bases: TGTGCCAGCAGTCTTACTCAGGGATGGACTGAAGCTTTCTTT. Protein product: CASSLTQGWTEAFF.

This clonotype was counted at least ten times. The chain's CDR3 is CSAKIAGTETQYF. In DNA form, the CDR3 reads TGCAGTGCTAAAATAGCGGGGACTGAGACCCAGTACTTC. The rearrangement joins TRBV20-1 to TRBJ2-5; 8 nucleotides match TRBD2. CDR3 length: 13 residues. V lost 4 bases and J lost 5; bases outside the gene matches: 6. Germline CDR1 reads DFQATT; CDR2 reads SNEGSKA (reference sequence).

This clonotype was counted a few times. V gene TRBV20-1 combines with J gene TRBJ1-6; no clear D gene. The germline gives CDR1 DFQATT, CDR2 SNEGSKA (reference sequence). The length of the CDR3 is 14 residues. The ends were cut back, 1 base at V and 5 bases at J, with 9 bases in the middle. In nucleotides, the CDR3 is TGCAGTGCTAGAGTCTCGGGGAATAATTCACCCCTCCACTTT. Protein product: CSARVSGNNSPLHF.

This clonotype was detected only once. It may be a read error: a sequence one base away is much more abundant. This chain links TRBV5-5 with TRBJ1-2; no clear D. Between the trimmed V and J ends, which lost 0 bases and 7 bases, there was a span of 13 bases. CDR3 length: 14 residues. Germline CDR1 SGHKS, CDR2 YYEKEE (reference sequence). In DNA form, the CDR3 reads TGTGCCAGCAGCTTGGGACTGGGGTCCTCTGGCTACACCTTC. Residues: CASSLGLGSSGYTF.

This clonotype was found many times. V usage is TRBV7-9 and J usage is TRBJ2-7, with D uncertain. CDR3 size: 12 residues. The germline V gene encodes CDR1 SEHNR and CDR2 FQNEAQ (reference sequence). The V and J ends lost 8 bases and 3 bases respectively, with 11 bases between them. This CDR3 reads CASGLAFYEQYV. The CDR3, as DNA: TGTGCCAGCGGTCTGGCCTTCTACGAGCAGTACGTC.

The CDR3 region is CSARDGAGALLSYEQYF. The DNA of the CDR3 is TGCAGTGCTAGAGATGGGGCAGGGGCCCTACTCTCCTACGAGCAGTACTTC. This rearrangement joins TRBV20-1 to TRBJ2-7, with D possibly being TRBD1 (6 bases). CDR3 length equals 17 residues. Trimming stripped 0 bases from V and 0 bases from J, with 18 bases between. Germline V gene sequence: CDR1 DFQATT, CDR2 SNEGSKA (reference sequence).

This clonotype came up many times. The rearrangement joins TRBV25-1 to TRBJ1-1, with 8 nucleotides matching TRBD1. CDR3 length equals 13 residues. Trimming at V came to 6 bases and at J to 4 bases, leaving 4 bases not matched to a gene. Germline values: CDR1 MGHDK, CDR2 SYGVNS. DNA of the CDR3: TGTGCCAGCAGAGGACAGGGAATCACTGAAGCTTTCTTT. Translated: CASRGQGITEAFF. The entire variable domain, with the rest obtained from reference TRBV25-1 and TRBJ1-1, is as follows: EADIYQTPRYLVIGTGKKITLECSQTMGHDKMYWYQQDPGMELHLIHYSYGVNSTEKGDLSSESTVSRIRTEHFPLTLESARPSHTSQYLCASRGQGITEAFFGQGTRLTVV.

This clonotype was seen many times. The CDR3 loop reads CASSQETSGLTYEQYF. The CDR3, as DNA: TGTGCCAGCAGCCAAGAGACTAGCGGATTAACCTACGAGCAGTACTTC. The V and J genes are TRBV4-2 and TRBJ2-7; TRBD2 matches 9 bases. CDR1 LGHNA and CDR2 YNFKEQ come from the germline V gene. This CDR3 has 16 residues. Trimming at V came to 0 bases and at J to 2 bases, leaving 5 bases not matched to a gene.

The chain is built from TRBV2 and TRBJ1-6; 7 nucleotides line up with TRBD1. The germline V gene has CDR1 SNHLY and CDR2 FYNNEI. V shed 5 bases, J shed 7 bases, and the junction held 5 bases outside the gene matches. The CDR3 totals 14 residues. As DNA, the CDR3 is TGTGCCAGCAGTCAGACAGGGCCGAATTCACCCCTCCACTTT. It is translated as CASSQTGPNSPLHF.

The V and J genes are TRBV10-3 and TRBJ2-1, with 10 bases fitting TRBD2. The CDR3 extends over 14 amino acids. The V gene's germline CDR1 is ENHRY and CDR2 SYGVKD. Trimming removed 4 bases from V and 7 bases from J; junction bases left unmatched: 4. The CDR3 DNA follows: TGTGCCATCAGTGCAGCGGGGGGGGCGAATGAGCAGTTCTTC. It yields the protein CAISAAGGANEQFF.